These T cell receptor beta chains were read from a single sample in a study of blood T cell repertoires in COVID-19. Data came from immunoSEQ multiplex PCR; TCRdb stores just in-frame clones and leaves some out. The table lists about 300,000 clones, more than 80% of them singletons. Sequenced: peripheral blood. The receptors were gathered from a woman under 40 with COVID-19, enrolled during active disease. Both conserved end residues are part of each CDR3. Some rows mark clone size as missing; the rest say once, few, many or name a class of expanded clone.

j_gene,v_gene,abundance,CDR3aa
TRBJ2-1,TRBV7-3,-,CASSFGSSGTLSYNEQFF
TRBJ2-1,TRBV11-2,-,CASRRDLAVNEQFF
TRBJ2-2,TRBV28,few,CASNLDRGGTGELFF
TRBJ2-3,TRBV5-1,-,CASSYGQGPDTQYF
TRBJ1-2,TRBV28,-,CASRFFDRGNYGYTF
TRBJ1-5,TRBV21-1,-,CASSKVPEVNNQPQHF
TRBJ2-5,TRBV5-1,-,CASSLAPGGLQETQYF
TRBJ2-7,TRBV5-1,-,CASSGQGPSSYEQYF
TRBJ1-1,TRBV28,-,CASSTGTGTNTEAFF
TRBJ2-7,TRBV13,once,CASRSTSEGYEQYF
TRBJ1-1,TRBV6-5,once,CASSLGGVTEAFF
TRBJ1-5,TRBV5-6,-,CASSSRLSTGRLNQPQHF
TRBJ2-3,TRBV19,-,CASRLAGGPTDTQYF
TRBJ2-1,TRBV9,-,CASSPTRGGGSRNEQFF
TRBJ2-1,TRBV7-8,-,CASSLALLAGGTNNEQFF
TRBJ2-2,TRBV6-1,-,CASSEQGVTGELFF
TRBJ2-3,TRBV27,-,CASRPSSTDTQYF
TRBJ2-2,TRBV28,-,CASSFLVPGELFF
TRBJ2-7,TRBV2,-,CASIGQNSYEQYF
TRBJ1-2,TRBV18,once,CASSPGTELYGYTF
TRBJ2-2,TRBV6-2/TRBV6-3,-,CASSIDRDAGELFF
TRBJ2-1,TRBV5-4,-,CASSPGLAGRNEQFF
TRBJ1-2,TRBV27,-,CASSSTGTVLGGYTF
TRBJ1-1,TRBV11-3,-,CASSLQVNTEAFF
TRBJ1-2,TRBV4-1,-,CASSPSGQNGYTF
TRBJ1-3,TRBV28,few,CASSLNLGNTIYF
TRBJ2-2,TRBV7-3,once,CASSSTVNTGELFF
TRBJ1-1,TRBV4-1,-,CASSQPDRVNTEAFF
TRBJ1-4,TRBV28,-,CASSSGGLEKLFF
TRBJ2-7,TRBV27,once,CASSLYGHMSSYEQYF
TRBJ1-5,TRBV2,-,CASSTGDQPQHF